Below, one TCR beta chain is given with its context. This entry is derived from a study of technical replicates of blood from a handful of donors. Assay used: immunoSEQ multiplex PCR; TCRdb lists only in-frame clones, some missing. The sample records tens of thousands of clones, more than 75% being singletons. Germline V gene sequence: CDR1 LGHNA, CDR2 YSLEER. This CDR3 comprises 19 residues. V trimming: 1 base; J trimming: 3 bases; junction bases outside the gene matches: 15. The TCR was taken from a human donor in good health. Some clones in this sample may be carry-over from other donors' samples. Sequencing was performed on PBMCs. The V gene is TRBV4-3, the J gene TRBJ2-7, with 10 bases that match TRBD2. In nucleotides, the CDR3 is TGCGCCAGCAGCCAAGGTCTGGGACGGGGCTCTAGCGGGAGCTACGAGCAGTACTTC. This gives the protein CASSQGLGRGSSGSYEQYF.